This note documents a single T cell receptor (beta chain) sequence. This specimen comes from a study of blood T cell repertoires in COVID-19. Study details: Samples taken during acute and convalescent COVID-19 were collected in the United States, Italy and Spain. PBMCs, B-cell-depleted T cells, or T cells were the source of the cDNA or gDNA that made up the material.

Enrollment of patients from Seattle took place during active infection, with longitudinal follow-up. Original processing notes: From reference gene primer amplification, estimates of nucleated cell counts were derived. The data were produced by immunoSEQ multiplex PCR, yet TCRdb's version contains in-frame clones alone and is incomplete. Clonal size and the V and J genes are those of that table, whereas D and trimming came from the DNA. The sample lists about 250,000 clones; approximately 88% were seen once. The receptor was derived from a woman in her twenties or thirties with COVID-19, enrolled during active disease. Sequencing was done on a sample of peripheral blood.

CDR3 sequence (DNA): TGTGCCAGTAGTAAGGTGTCTAGCGGGAGAAGCGATACGCAGTATTTT. Its protein is CASSKVSSGRSDTQYF. This chain connects TRBV19 to TRBJ2-3; 10 nucleotides agree with TRBD2. The V and J ends lost 4 bases and 6 bases, in that order; junction bases with no gene match: 10. The CDR3 is 16 amino acids. In germline, CDR1 is LNHDA, CDR2 SQIVND (reference sequence).